This T cell receptor beta chain was sequenced during a study of T cell responses to AZD1222 COVID-19 vaccine. The CDR3 is 11 amino acids. Profiled with immunoSEQ multiplex PCR; TCRdb holds only in-frame clones, not every one. This table holds some 96,000 clones, about 88% found once. Turning to this clone: Its antigen is not identified.

Findings of the study overall: White British donors predominated, females outnumbered males, and clonal diversity was possibly underestimated.

Sequences were derived from peripheral blood, sampled 28 days after the second AZD1222 dose. This TCR derives from an adult who received the AZD1222 COVID-19 vaccine. This chain links TRBV1 with TRBJ2-5; TRBD2 reflects the table's D call only, with no check against the DNA. TRBV1 is a known pseudogene. CDR3 DNA sequence: TGCACCAGCATCCGGGAAGAGACCCAGTACTTC. It encodes CTSIREETQYF.